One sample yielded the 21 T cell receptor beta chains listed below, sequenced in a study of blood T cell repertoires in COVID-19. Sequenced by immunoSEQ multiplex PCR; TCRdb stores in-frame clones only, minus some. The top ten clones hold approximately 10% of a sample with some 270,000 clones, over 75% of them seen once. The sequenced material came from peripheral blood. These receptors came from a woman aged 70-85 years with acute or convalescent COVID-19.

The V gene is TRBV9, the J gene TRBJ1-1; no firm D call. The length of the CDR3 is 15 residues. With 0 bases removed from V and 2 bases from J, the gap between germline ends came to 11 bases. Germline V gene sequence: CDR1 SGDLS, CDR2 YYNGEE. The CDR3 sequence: CASSVVEGGNTEAFF. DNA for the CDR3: TGTGCCAGCAGCGTAGTCGAGGGAGGCAACACTGAAGCTTTCTTT.

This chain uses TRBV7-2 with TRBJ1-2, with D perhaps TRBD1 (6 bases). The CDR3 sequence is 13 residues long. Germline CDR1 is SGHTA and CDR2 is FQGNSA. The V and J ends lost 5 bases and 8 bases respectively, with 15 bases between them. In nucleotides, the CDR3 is TGTGCCAGCAGCCAGGGGCGTGTTGGCGGCTACACCTTC. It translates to CASSQGRVGGYTF.

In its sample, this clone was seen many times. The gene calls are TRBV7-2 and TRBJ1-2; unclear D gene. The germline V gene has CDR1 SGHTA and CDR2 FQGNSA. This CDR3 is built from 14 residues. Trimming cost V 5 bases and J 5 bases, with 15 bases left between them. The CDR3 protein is CASSPSARAYGYTF. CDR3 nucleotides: TGTGCCAGCAGCCCCTCTGCGCGGGCATATGGCTACACCTTC.

Written as DNA, the CDR3 is TGTGCCAGCAGGGGGGACTTTGAGCAGTACTTC. It codes for CASRGDFEQYF. V and J are TRBV2 and TRBJ2-7; D is possibly TRBD2 (6 bases). The germline V gene has CDR1 SNHLY and CDR2 FYNNEI. CDR3 length equals 11 residues. V lost 6 bases and J 7 bases, leaving 10 bases between the germline ends. The whole variable domain, remainder taken from reference TRBV2 and TRBJ2-7, is EPEVTQTPSHQVTQMGQEVILRCVPISNHLYFYWYRQILGQKVEFLVSFYNNEISEKSEIFDDQFSVERPDGSNFTLKIRSTKLEDSAMYFCASRGDFEQYFGPGTRLTVT.

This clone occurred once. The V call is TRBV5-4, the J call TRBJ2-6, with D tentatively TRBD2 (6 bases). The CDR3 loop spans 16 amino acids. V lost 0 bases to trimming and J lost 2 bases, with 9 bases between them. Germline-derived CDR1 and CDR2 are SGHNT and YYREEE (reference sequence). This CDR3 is CASSLDGGAGANVLTF. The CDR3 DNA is TGTGCCAGCAGCTTGGACGGGGGTGCTGGGGCCAACGTCCTGACTTTC.

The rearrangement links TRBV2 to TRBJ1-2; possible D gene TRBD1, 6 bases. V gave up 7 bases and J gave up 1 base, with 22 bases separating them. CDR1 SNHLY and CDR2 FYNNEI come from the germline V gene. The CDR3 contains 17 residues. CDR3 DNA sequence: TGTGCCAGCATCGACAGGACCTTCCACTCCGGTAACTATGGCTACACCTTC. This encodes CASIDRTFHSGNYGYTF.

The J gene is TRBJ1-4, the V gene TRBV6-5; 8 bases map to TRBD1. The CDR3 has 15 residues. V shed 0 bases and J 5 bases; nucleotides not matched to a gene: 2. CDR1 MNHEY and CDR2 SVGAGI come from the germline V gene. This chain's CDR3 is CASSYSGQENEKLFF. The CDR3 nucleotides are TGTGCCAGCAGTTACTCGGGACAGGAGAATGAAAAACTGTTTTTT.

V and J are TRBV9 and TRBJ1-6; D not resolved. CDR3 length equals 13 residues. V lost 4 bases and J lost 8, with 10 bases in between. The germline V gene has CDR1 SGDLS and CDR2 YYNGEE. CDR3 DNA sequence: TGTGCCAGCAGCTTCACCGAGGATTCACCCCTCCACTTT. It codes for CASSFTEDSPLHF.

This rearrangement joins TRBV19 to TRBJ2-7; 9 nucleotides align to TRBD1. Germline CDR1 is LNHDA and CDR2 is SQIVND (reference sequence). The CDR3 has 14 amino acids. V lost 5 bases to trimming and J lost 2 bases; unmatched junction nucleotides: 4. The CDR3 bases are TGTGCCAGTAGTGCCGGGACAGGGACCTACGAGCAGTACTTC. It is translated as CASSAGTGTYEQYF.

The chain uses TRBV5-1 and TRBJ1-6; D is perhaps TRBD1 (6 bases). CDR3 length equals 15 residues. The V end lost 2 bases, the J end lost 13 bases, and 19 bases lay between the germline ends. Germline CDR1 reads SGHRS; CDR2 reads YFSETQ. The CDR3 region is CASSFTGTGLSPLHF. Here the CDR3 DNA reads TGCGCCAGCAGCTTCACAGGTACAGGGCTATCTCCCCTCCACTTT.

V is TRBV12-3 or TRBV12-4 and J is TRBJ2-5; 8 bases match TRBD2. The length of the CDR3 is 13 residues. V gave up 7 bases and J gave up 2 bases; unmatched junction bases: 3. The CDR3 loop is CASNRGGQETQYF. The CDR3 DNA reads TGTGCCAGCAACCGGGGGGGACAAGAGACCCAGTACTTC.

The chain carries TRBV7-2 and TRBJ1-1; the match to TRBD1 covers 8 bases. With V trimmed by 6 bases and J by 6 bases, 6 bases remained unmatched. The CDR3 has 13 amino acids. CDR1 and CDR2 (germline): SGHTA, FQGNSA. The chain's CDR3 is CASSRDRRAEAFF. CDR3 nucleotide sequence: TGTGCCAGCAGTCGGGACAGGCGTGCTGAAGCTTTCTTT. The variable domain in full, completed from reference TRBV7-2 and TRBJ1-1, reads GAGVSQSPSNKVTEKGKDVELRCDPISGHTALYWYRQSLGQGLEFLIYFQGNSAPDKSGLPSDRFSAERTGGSVSTLTIQRTQQEDSAVYLCASSRDRRAEAFFGQGTRLTVV.

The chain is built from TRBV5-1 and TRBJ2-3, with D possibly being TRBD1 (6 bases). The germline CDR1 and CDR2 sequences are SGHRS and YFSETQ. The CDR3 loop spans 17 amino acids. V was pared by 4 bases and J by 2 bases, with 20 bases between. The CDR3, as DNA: TGCGCCAGCAGCCCTGAAATGTTGGGGGCTTTCACAGATACGCAGTATTTT. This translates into CASSPEMLGAFTDTQYF.

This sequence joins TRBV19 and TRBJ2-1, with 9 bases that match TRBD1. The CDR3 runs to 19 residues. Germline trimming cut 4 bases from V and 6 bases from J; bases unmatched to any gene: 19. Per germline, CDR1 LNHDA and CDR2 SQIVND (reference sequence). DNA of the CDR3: TGTGCCAGTAGTACACTGGGGACAGGGAGAGGGTCGGGGTTCAATGAGCAGTTCTTC. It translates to CASSTLGTGRGSGFNEQFF.

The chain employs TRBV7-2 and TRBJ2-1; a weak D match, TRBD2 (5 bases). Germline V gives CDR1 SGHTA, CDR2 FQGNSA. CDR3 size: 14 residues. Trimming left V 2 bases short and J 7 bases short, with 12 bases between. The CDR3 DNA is TGTGCCAGCAGCTTACGGGGTCTTAGAAATGAGCAGTTCTTC. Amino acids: CASSLRGLRNEQFF.

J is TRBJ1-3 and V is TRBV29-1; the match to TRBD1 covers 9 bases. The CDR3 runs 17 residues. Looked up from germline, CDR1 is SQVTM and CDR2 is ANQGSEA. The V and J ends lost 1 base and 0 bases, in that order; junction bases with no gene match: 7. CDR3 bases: TGCAGCGTTGAAGGTGGGACAGGGTCTTTCTCTGGAAACACCATATATTTT. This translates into CSVEGGTGSFSGNTIYF.

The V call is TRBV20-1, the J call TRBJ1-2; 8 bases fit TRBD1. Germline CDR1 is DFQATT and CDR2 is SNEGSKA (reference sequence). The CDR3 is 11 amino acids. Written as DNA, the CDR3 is TGCAGCTTCACAGGGGGCTATGGCTACACCTTC. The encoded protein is CSFTGGYGYTF.

The CDR3 DNA is TGTGCCAGCAGTTTCGGGGGTTCGGTTCGAGATAACTATGGCTACACCTTC. As protein: CASSFGGSVRDNYGYTF. The V gene is TRBV28, the J gene TRBJ1-2, with D possibly matching TRBD1 (5 bases). V gave up 3 bases and J gave up 1 base, with 18 bases separating them. The CDR3 is 17 residues long. CDR1 is MDHEN, CDR2 SYDVKM, per germline.

The CDR3 loop reads CASSPTGGNNSPLHF. The CDR3 DNA sequence: TGTGCCAGCAGCCCTACAGGGGGTAATAATTCACCCCTCCACTTT. V is TRBV7-9 and J is TRBJ1-6; 8 bases line up with TRBD1. CDR3 length equals 15 residues. Trimming took 5 bases from V and 5 from J; bases not matched to a gene: 5. Per the germline V gene, CDR1 is SEHNR and CDR2 is FQNEAQ (reference sequence).

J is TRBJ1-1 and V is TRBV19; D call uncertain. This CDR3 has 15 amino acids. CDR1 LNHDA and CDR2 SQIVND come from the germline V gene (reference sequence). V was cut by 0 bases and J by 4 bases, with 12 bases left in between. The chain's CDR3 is CASSIDGKSRTEAFF. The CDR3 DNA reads TGTGCCAGTAGTATAGACGGGAAATCGCGCACTGAAGCTTTCTTT.

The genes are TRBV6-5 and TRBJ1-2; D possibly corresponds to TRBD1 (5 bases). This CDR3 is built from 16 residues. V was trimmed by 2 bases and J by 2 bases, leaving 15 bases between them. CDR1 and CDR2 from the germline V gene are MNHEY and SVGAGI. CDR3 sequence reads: CASSYGVLGPNYGYTF. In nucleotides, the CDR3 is TGTGCCAGCAGTTACGGCGTGTTGGGGCCCAACTATGGCTACACCTTC.